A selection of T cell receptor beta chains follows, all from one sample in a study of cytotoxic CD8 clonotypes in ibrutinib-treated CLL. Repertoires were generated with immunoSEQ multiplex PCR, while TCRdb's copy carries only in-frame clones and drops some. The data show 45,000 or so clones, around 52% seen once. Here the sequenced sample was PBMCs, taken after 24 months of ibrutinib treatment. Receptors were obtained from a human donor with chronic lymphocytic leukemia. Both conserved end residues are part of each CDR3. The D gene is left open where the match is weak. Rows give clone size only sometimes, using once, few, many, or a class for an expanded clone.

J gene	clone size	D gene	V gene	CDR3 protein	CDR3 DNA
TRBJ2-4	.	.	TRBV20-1	CSAREAGQLF	TGCAGTGCTAGAGAGGCGGGGCAGTTATTC
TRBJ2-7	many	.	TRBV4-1	CASSQDPQGPYEQYF	TGCGCCAGCAGCCAAGATCCGCAGGGCCCCTACGAGCAGTACTTC
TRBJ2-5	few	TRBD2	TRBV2	CASSVTGLAAETQYF	TGTGCCAGCAGTGTTACCGGACTAGCGGCCGAGACCCAGTACTTC
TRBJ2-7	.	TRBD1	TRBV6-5	CASSLLTGGGEQYF	TGTGCCAGCAGCCTTCTAACAGGGGGAGGCGAGCAGTACTTC
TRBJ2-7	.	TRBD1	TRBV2	CASSAHTTGTPEQYF	TGTGCCAGCAGTGCACATACGACAGGGACCCCTGAGCAGTACTTC
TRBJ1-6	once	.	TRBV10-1	CASSEGDSPLHF	TGCGCCAGCAGTGAAGGGGATTCACCCCTCCACTTT
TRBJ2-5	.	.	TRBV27	CASSFFARSQETQYF	TGTGCCAGCAGTTTTTTCGCTCGTTCACAAGAGACCCAGTACTTC
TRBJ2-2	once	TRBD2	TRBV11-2	CASSSGRLAGPNTGELFF	TGTGCCAGCAGCTCCGGGAGACTAGCGGGTCCGAACACCGGGGAGCTGTTTTTT
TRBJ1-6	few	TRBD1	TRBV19	CASRTGNSPLHF	TGTGCCAGTAGGACAGGGAATTCACCCCTCCACTTT
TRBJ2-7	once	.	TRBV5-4	CASRGASSYEQYF	TGTGCCAGCAGAGGAGCGAGCTCCTACGAGCAGTACTTC
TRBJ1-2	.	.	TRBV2	CASSVGPGRGSGNYGYTF	TGTGCCAGCAGTGTTGGGCCCGGGAGGGGCAGCGGTAACTATGGCTACACCTTC
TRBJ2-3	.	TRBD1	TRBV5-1	CASSWLPTGEGAGTQYF	TGCGCCAGCAGCTGGTTGCCGACAGGTGAGGGGGCTGGTACGCAGTATTTT
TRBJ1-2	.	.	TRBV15	CATSRGGQIGGYTF	TGTGCCACCAGCAGAGGGGGGCAAATAGGAGGCTACACCTTC
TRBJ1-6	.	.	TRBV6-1	CASSEDGGARSPLHF	TGTGCCAGCAGTGAAGATGGCGGCGCCCGTTCACCCCTCCACTTT
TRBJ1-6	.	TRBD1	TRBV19	CASSLSTGTGQNSPLHF	TGTGCCAGTAGCCTAAGCACCGGGACAGGGCAAAACTCACCCCTCCACTTT
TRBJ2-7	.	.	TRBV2	CASSEAATYEQYF	TGTGCCAGCAGTGAAGCGGCGACCTACGAGCAGTACTTC
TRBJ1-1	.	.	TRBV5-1	CASSFGVGENTEAFF	TGCGCCAGCAGCTTCGGGGTAGGGGAGAACACTGAAGCTTTCTTT
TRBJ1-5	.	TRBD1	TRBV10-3	CAISGRDREGQPQHF	TGTGCCATCAGTGGCCGGGACAGGGAAGGTCAGCCCCAGCATTTT
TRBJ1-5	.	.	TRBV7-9	CASSPTSQPQHF	TGTGCCAGCAGCCCGACATCTCAGCCCCAGCATTTT
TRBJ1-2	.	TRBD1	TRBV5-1	CASSSTGGAQGGYTF	TGCGCCAGCAGCTCCACAGGGGGCGCCCAGGGGGGCTACACCTTC
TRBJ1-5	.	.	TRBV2	CASTSQLSNQPQHF	TGTGCCAGCACCTCGCAGTTAAGCAATCAGCCCCAGCATTTT
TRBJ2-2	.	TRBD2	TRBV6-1	CASSPRTSGGVELFF	TGTGCCAGCAGTCCCCGGACTAGCGGGGGGGTAGAGCTGTTTTTT
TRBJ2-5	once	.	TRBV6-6	CASSHGTGETQYF	TGTGCCAGCAGTCACGGGACCGGAGAGACCCAGTACTTC
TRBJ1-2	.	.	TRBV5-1	CASSAGLRSYGYTF	TGCGCCAGCAGCGCAGGCCTCCGGAGCTATGGCTACACCTTC
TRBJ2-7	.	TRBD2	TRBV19	CASSINLAGSYEQYF	TGTGCCAGTAGTATAAATCTAGCGGGGTCCTACGAGCAGTACTTC
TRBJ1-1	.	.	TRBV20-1	CSAWNTEAFF	TGCAGTGCTTGGAACACTGAAGCTTTCTTT
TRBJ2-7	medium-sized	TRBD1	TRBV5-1	CASSTRTGVYEQYF	TGCGCCAGCAGCACTAGGACAGGGGTGTACGAGCAGTACTTC
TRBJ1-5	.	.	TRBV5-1	CASSLAGLDQPQHF	TGCGCCAGCAGCTTGGCAGGGTTGGATCAGCCCCAGCATTTT
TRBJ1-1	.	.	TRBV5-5	CASSWGGPMNTEAFF	TGTGCCAGCAGCTGGGGAGGGCCCATGAACACTGAAGCTTTCTTT
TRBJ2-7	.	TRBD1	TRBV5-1	CASSLASGQTYEQYF	TGCGCCAGCAGCTTGGCCTCGGGACAGACCTACGAGCAGTACTTC
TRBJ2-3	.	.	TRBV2	CASSYAADTQYF	TGTGCCAGCAGTTACGCGGCAGATACGCAGTATTTT
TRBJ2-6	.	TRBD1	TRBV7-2	CASSPRTGASGANVLTF	TGTGCCAGCAGCCCTCGGACAGGAGCCTCTGGGGCCAACGTCCTGACTTTC
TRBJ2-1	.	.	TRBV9	CASSVDGGDYNEQFF	TGTGCCAGCAGCGTAGACGGCGGGGACTACAATGAGCAGTTCTTC
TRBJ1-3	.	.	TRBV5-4	CASSLEGGNTIYF	TGTGCCAGCAGCTTGGAGGGCGGAAACACCATATATTTT
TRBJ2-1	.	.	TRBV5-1	CASSLVDYMRTEQFF	TGCGCCAGCAGCTTGGTGGATTATATGAGGACAGAGCAGTTCTTC
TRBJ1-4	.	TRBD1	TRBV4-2	CASSQTGATNEKLFF	TGTGCCAGCAGCCAGACAGGGGCAACTAATGAAAAACTGTTTTTT
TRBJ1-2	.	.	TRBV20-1	CSARALYGDTF	TGCAGTGCTAGAGCCTTATATGGGGACACCTTC
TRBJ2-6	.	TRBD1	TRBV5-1	CASSFGARDRLSGANVLTF	TGCGCCAGCAGCTTTGGTGCCCGGGACAGGCTCTCTGGGGCCAACGTCCTGACTTTC
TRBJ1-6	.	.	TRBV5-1	CASSFGQSSSPLHF	TGCGCCAGCAGCTTCGGACAATCGAGTTCACCCCTCCACTTT
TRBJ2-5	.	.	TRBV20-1	CSASVGETQYF	TGCAGTGCTAGTGTGGGAGAGACCCAGTACTTC
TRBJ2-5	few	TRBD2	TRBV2	CASRLAGETQYF	TGTGCCAGCCGGCTAGCGGGGGAGACCCAGTACTTC
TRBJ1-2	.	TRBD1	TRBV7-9	CASSSNRQGYYGYTF	TGTGCCAGCAGCTCTAACCGACAGGGATATTATGGCTACACCTTC
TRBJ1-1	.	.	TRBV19	CASTRWGNGGTEAFF	TGTGCCAGTACTAGGTGGGGAAACGGAGGCACTGAAGCTTTCTTT
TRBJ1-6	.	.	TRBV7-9	CASSLGGVESPLHF	TGTGCCAGCAGCTTGGGCGGGGTAGAGTCACCCCTCCACTTT